This TCR beta chain was sequenced during a study of blood T cell repertoires in COVID-19 (dated by TCRdb to the early 2020s). In the study overall: Samples from collaborators originated in the United States, Italy and Spain and spanned both the acute and convalescent phases of COVID-19. The prospective study material was composed of cDNA or gDNA derived from T cells, B-cell-depleted T cells, or PBMCs. The dataset comprised deeply sampled blood TCRbeta repertoires from subjects exposed to, actively infected with, or recovered from COVID-19. The repertoires were released in a freely available public database meant as a resource for research on the immune response to SARS-CoV-2. The samples were drawn from the first 160 participants of the ongoing ImmuneRACE study and from 1,254 subjects provided by 6 global collaborators. The sample metadata nearly always contained a de-identified subject ID, COVID-19 status, age in years and sex. Where available, HLA class I and class II types were taken from metadata supplied by the sample provider and were not determined by assay-based typing.

Remarks on this clone: Its recognized antigen is unknown. Per-nucleotide qualities are absent, and no much larger clonotype sits a single base away.

Beyond this particular receptor, the publication reports: How much clinical and demographic metadata was included differed by source and by participant, and the metadata was provided uncurated.

The immunoSEQ Assay, a bias-controlled multiplex PCR, was used to amplify TCRbeta CDR3 regions from genomic DNA. The original pipeline was this. Within the assay, amplification of reference gene primers was used to estimate how many nucleated cells each sample contained. To quantify the absolute abundance of each unique TCRbeta CDR3 rearrangement, sequence reads were collapsed and filtered. For each sample, productive Simpson clonality was calculated as the square root of Simpson's diversity index over productive rearrangements. The table comes from immuneACCESS by way of TCRdb, which keeps in-frame sequences with V and J called. Part of the clones is missing from these tables; in studies checked, under half for an unresolved V gene and the rest for unknown reasons. The DNA was the basis for D and trimming; V, J and clone size are from that table. In all, the sample holds 180,000 or so clones, and roughly 80% of those were seen once. The ten largest clones take up approximately 2.4% of the sample.

The collaborating institutions used their own protocols to collect whole blood in K2EDTA tubes. Collaborator samples were shipped for TCRbeta analysis as frozen whole blood, isolated PBMCs, or DNA extracted from either sample type. Here V drops 4 bases and J drops 5 bases, and the junction holds 8 bases not matched to any gene. The CDR3 sequence holds 15 residues, the cysteine and phenylalanine included. Just the 45-base CDR3 DNA is kept, in frame starting at base 1. CDR1 SGHNT and CDR2 YYREEE are derived from the germline V gene (reference sequence). This TCR derives from a human donor with acute or convalescent COVID-19. The donor label of this sample is uncertain. The V and J segments used are TRBV5-4 and TRBJ1-2; 10 bases in the junction line up with TRBD1. What was sequenced was peripheral blood. The sequenced DNA: TGTGCCAGCAGCAGCCGACAGGGGGCGTGGTATGGCTACACCTTC. Its coded protein is CASSSRQGAWYGYTF. With the rest looked up from the reference TRBV5-4 and TRBJ1-2 genes rather than sequenced, the full variable domain is ETGVTQSPTHLIKTRGQQVTLRCSSQSGHNTVSWYQQALGQGPQFIFQYYREEENGRGNFPPRFSGLQFPNYSSELNVNALELDDSALYLCASSSRQGAWYGYTFGSGTRLTVV.